This T cell receptor (beta chain) was captured in a study of regulatory T cells in long-lasting Graves disease. Arm-PCR of CDR3 regions with iRepertoire HTBI primers generated TCR beta libraries. TCRdb used MiXCR to reprocess the multiplex PCR reads, holding one entry per CDR3 protein. The sample carries about 400,000 distinct CDR3 sequences, about 20% recorded once. This clonotype was seen only a few times. What it binds is not known. Study results and limitations: Favored usage of TRBV28, TRBJ1-2 and TRBJ2-5 was recorded in persistent disease.

The time point denotes: persistent/refractory GD, antithyroid drugs over 5 years with positive TRAb. Researchers made the TCR library from RNA that was extracted from PBMCs. Xi'an, China, was home to the endocrinology department that provided patients. This CDR3 has 14 amino acids. Germline V CDR1 and CDR2: DFQATT, SNEGSKA (reference sequence). V shed 5 bases and J 5 bases; nucleotides not matched to a gene: 6. The rearrangement joins TRBV20-1 to TRBJ2-7; 13 bases line up with TRBD2. This receptor was identified in a female donor with Graves disease. Sample: peripheral blood mononuclear cells (PBMCs), taken when the disease was refractory, from a patient treated with antithyroid drugs. CDR3 sequence reads: CSAETGLAGDEQYF. DNA of the CDR3: TGCAGTGCTGAAACCGGACTAGCGGGAGACGAGCAGTACTTC.